The 17 T cell receptor beta chains in this list originate from one sample, sequenced in a study of T cells in Graves' hyperthyroidism and ophthalmopathy. TCR beta CDR3 regions were amplified from RNA. HTBI primers were employed in a first-round RT-PCR of the TCR CDR3. TCRdb processed the multiplex PCR reads anew with MiXCR; each CDR3 protein has one entry. Of some 320,000 distinct CDR3 sequences listed, around 15% are singletons. The specimen was blood. These receptors originate from a woman in her thirties or forties with Graves' ophthalmopathy.

This clonotype was detected ten times or more. This chain uses TRBV11-2 with TRBJ2-3; TRBD1 aligns across 8 bases. The CDR3 loop spans 14 amino acids. V lost 7 bases, J lost 6 bases, and 9 bases stayed unmatched. Germline V lookup: CDR1 SGHAT, CDR2 FQNNGV. The CDR3 sequence is CASKRDRSFDTQYF. Here the CDR3 DNA reads TGTGCCAGCAAACGGGACAGGTCCTTCGATACGCAGTATTTT. Full variable domain (remainder filled in from reference TRBV11-2 and TRBJ2-3): EAGVAQSPRYKIIEKRQSVAFWCNPISGHATLYWYQQILGQGPKLLIQFQNNGVVDDSQLPKDRFSAERLKGVDSTLKIQPAKLEDSAVYLCASKRDRSFDTQYFGPGTRLTVL.

The J gene is TRBJ2-6, the V gene TRBV2; no definite D call. Trimming took off 6 bases at V and 0 bases at J, with 9 bases between the two ends. CDR1 and CDR2 from the germline V gene are SNHLY and FYNNEI. CDR3 length equals 15 residues. DNA of the CDR3: TGTGCCAGCAGCTACAAGAGCTCTGGGGCCAACGTCCTGACTTTC. Encoded protein: CASSYKSSGANVLTF.

This rearrangement joins TRBV6-5 to TRBJ1-1; perhaps TRBD1 as D (5 bases). Germline V gene sequence: CDR1 MNHEY, CDR2 SVGAGI. Trimming stripped 2 bases from V and 5 bases from J, with 12 bases between. The CDR3 totals 14 residues. The CDR3 DNA reads TGTGCCAGCAGTTACGGAGGGGAGGGTACTGAAGCTTTCTTT. It codes for CASSYGGEGTEAFF.

CDR3 in amino acids: CASSENNMGNEKLFF. The CDR3 DNA reads as TGTGCCAGCAGCGAAAACAACATGGGTAATGAAAAACTGTTTTTT. This chain uses TRBV3-1 with TRBJ1-4; D ambiguous. The germline V and J ends were trimmed by 5 bases and 4 bases, with 14 bases remaining between them. CDR1 is LGHDT and CDR2 is YNNKEL in the germline V gene (reference sequence). CDR3 length: 15 amino acids.

There are a few counts of this clonotype. A much bigger clone sits one base away, suggesting this may be a read error. The V call is TRBV28, the J call TRBJ2-2; weak D call: TRBD2 (5 bases). The germline CDR1 and CDR2 sequences are MDHEN and SYDVKM. Deletions cut 3 bases from V and 1 base from J, with 6 bases between. The CDR3 runs 14 residues. CDR3 sequence: CASSFAGNTGELFF. The CDR3 bases are TGTGCCAGCAGTTTTGCGGGGAACACCGGGGAGCTGTTTTTT. Combining the CDR3 with reference TRBV28 and TRBJ2-2 gives the whole variable domain DVKVTQSSRYLVKRTGEKVFLECVQDMDHENMFWYRQDPGLGLRLIYFSYDVKMKEKGDIPEGYSVSREKKERFSLILESASTNQTSMYLCASSFAGNTGELFFGEGSRLTVL.

The chain recombines TRBV7-8 with TRBJ2-7; a possible D gene is TRBD2 (6 bases). Germline V gene lookup returns CDR1 SGHVS and CDR2 FQNEAQ. The V end was cut by 5 bases, the J end by 5 bases, with 19 bases between. The CDR3 consists of 15 residues. The CDR3 DNA reads as TGTGCCAGCAGCCCCGGGATTTTGGGGGGTAACGAGCAGTACTTC. As protein: CASSPGILGGNEQYF.

This clonotype occurred many times. J is TRBJ2-3 and V is TRBV11-3, with D perhaps matching TRBD2 (6 bases). V shed 5 bases and J shed 4 bases, with 13 bases lying between them. This CDR3 comprises 14 residues. Germline lookup yields CDR1 SGHNT and CDR2 YENEEA. CDR3 DNA: TGTGCCAGCAGCAAAGGACTAATGGCAGATACGCAGTATTTT. Its translation is CASSKGLMADTQYF.

This chain connects TRBV2 to TRBJ1-1; D gene ambiguous. Trimming left V 4 bases short and J 1 base short, with 10 bases between. CDR3 size: 14 residues. CDR1 is SNHLY, CDR2 FYNNEI, per germline. The CDR3 DNA is TGTGCCAGCAGTGTTTACACCCCGAACACTGAAGCTTTCTTT. Translated, it gives CASSVYTPNTEAFF.

This CDR3 is CASSRGTSETQYF. In nucleotides, the CDR3 is TGTGCCAGCAGCCGGGGGACGTCGGAGACCCAGTACTTC. The J gene is TRBJ2-5, the V gene TRBV7-9, with D perhaps matching TRBD2 (6 bases). This CDR3 has 13 residues. The germline V gene encodes CDR1 SEHNR and CDR2 FQNEAQ (reference sequence). The V and J ends lost 5 bases and 5 bases respectively, with 12 bases between them.

At least ten counts were recorded for this clonotype. The rearrangement links TRBV7-2 to TRBJ2-2; possibly TRBD1 for D (6 bases). The CDR3 totals 16 residues. CDR1 SGHTA and CDR2 FQGNSA come from the germline V gene. The ends were cut back, 4 bases at V and 6 bases at J, with 18 bases in the middle. Written as DNA, the CDR3 is TGTGCCAGCAGCTGGATCAGGGGCTTAGCGCCCGGGGAGCTGTTTTTT. Translating gives CASSWIRGLAPGELFF.

In its sample, this clonotype was seen many times. The chain links TRBV6-1 to TRBJ1-2; possibly TRBD1 for D (6 bases). Trimming took 6 bases from V and 3 from J, leaving 11 bases between them. In germline, CDR1 is MNHNS, CDR2 SASEGT. This CDR3 comprises 13 residues. The CDR3 DNA reads TGTGCCAGCAGACCCGGACAGCACTATGGCTACACCTTC. It specifies CASRPGQHYGYTF.

This clonotype was recorded at least ten times. The V call is TRBV2, the J call TRBJ2-7; 14 bases are a match to TRBD2. Germline V gives CDR1 SNHLY, CDR2 FYNNEI. The CDR3 extends over 15 amino acids. J lost 3 bases, V lost 6 bases, and 4 bases had no gene match. CDR3 coding DNA: TGTGCCAGCAGCAAGACTAGCGGGAGGGGCTACGAGCAGTACTTC. Protein: CASSKTSGRGYEQYF. The variable domain in full, completed from reference TRBV2 and TRBJ2-7, reads EPEVTQTPSHQVTQMGQEVILRCVPISNHLYFYWYRQILGQKVEFLVSFYNNEISEKSEIFDDQFSVERPDGSNFTLKIRSTKLEDSAMYFCASSKTSGRGYEQYFGPGTRLTVT.

This chain connects TRBV6-4 to TRBJ2-3; TRBD2 agrees at 7 bases. J lost 7 bases, V lost 0 bases, and 7 bases had no gene match. The CDR3 is 15 amino acids. Germline CDR1 MRHNA, CDR2 SNTAGT. CDR3 nucleotides: TGTGCCAGCAGTGACTCGTATGGGGGAGGGAATACGCAGTATTTT. The encoded protein is CASSDSYGGGNTQYF.

Remarks on this clonotype: A single base separates this from a much larger clone, so it may be a read error. The chain employs TRBV12-3 or TRBV12-4 and TRBJ2-1; no clear D. The CDR3 runs to 16 residues. Trimming cost V 6 bases and J 6 bases, with 21 bases left between them. The CDR3 region has the DNA TGTGCCAGCAGCCCCCTCAGGTCTGGCCGTCTCAATGAGCAGTTCTTC. Its translation: CASSPLRSGRLNEQFF.

This clonotype was counted ten times or more. One end of the junction is discordant with germline, which a read error may explain. The rearrangement joins TRBV19 to TRBJ1-5; the D gene is possibly TRBD1 (5 bases). The CDR3 is made up of 14 amino acids. CDR1 is LNHDA and CDR2 is SQIVND in the germline V gene (reference sequence). CDR3 nucleotide sequence: TGTGCCAGCAGTACCGGGACCGGCGGGCAGCCCCAGCATTTT. Its translation: CASSTGTGGQPQHF.

In this sample, this clonotype turned up many times. Just one base apart from a much larger clone, this may be a read error. The CDR3 region is CASSYYEQYF. CDR3 coding DNA: TGTGCCAGCAGTTACTACGAGCAGTACTTC. The rearrangement uses TRBV28 and TRBJ2-7; D uncertain. CDR3 size: 10 residues. Trimming stripped 4 bases from V and 3 bases from J, with 1 base between. Germline loops: CDR1 MDHEN, CDR2 SYDVKM.

This clonotype was counted at least ten times. This chain joins TRBV2 and TRBJ2-5; D unresolved. Germline values: CDR1 SNHLY, CDR2 FYNNEI. Trimming took off 0 bases at V and 5 bases at J, with 10 bases between the two ends. This CDR3 spans 14 amino acids. This chain's CDR3 is CASSEAMPGETQYF. CDR3 nucleotides: TGTGCCAGCAGTGAAGCGATGCCCGGGGAGACCCAGTACTTC. Drawing the rest from reference TRBV2 and TRBJ2-5, the complete variable domain is EPEVTQTPSHQVTQMGQEVILRCVPISNHLYFYWYRQILGQKVEFLVSFYNNEISEKSEIFDDQFSVERPDGSNFTLKIRSTKLEDSAMYFCASSEAMPGETQYFGPGTRLLVL.